This T cell receptor beta chain was identified during a study of shared clonotypes between healthy human individuals. General study findings and limits: The four-donor shared clonotypes exceeded non-shared clonotypes in generation probability, with non-shared ones scoring lower. Generally, estimated richness proved larger in naive subsets than it did in memory subsets.

Trimming removed 4 bases from V and 9 bases from J, with 19 bases in between. This CDR3 is 15 amino acids long. The germline CDR1 and CDR2 sequences are SNHLY and FYNNEI. In regard to this clone: The antigen is unknown.

Deep was the level at which the assay was run. TCRdb keeps only in-frame clones here, not all; method: immunoSEQ multiplex PCR. This table holds around 2,000,000 clones, approximately 94% found once. Cells designated naive CD8 were CD45RO-negative and were positively selected for CCR7, with terminally differentiated effector memory CD45RA+ cells excluded. The sequenced material came from naive CD8+ T cells from PBMCs. This TCR came from a man between 18 and 35 years old in good health. Some clones in this sample may be carry-over from other donors' samples. The chain carries TRBV2 and TRBJ2-1, with a possible D match to TRBD2 (6 bases). In DNA, the CDR3 is TGTGCCAGCAGTGGCATTAGCGGTTTAGGAGGTGAGCAGTTCTTC. Protein product: CASSGISGLGGEQFF.